What follows is one TCR beta chain and its context. The antigen remains undetermined. This record comes from a study of STAT3 mutations in large granular lymphocyte leukemia. On the study more broadly: More than 30% of treated T-LGLL patients showed hematologic response to immunosuppression. Study observations and caveats: Clonal expansion was inferred from samples taken at other timepoints. In T-cell large granular lymphocyte leukemia, about half of patients showed multiple immunodominant subclonotypes.

Average productive template count per sample was roughly 38,000. Sequencing used immunoSEQ multiplex PCR; TCRdb keeps in-frame clones, though not all of them. The sample includes roughly 11,000 clones, 60% to 85% of them seen just once. Trimming cost V 1 base and J 4 bases; bases outside gene matches: 1. The CDR3 is 16 amino acids. In germline, CDR1 is SGHRS, CDR2 YFSETQ. The chain joins TRBV5-1 to TRBJ2-2, with 13 nucleotides matching TRBD2. Material: peripheral blood mononuclear cells. The clonotype was recovered from a man between 60 and 70 years old with T-cell large granular lymphocyte leukemia. Some clones in this sample may be carry-over from other donors' samples. In DNA, the CDR3 is TGCGCCAGCAGCTTGACTAGCGGGAGGGCCACCGGGGAGCTGTTTTTT. Translation: CASSLTSGRATGELFF.